The rows below give T cell receptor beta chains drawn from one sample of a study of shared clonotypes between healthy human individuals. Sequenced by immunoSEQ multiplex PCR; TCRdb stores in-frame clones only, minus some. The repertoire consists of fewer than 650,000 clones, with around 80% occurring once and the leading ten covering 10% to 15%. The sample taken for sequencing was PBMCs. Source of these receptors: a woman aged 40 to 50 in good health. Some clones in this sample may be carry-over from other donors' samples. Both conserved end residues are part of each CDR3. The order of the fields is V gene, D gene, J gene, clone size, CDR3 protein, CDR3 DNA. The D gene is left open where the match is weak. Size tells how often a clone was seen (once, few, many) or the class of an expanded clone, and some rows leave it out.

TRBV10-3,TRBD2,TRBJ2-2,.,CAIGGLGSLAGELFF,TGTGCCATCGGGGGACTAGGGTCTCTGGCCGGGGAGCTGTTTTTT
TRBV29-1,TRBD2,TRBJ2-7,.,CSVEVAGAAYEQYF,TGCAGCGTTGAAGTAGCGGGAGCAGCTTACGAGCAGTACTTC
TRBV11-2,TRBD1,TRBJ1-1,.,CASSLQGPNTEAFF,TGTGCCAGCAGCCTACAGGGGCCGAACACTGAAGCTTTCTTT
TRBV18,.,TRBJ2-1,once,CASSLADYNEQFF,TGTGCCAGCTCACTAGCTGACTACAATGAGCAGTTCTTC
TRBV13,TRBD2,TRBJ2-5,.,CASSSTSGSWETQYF,TGTGCCAGCAGCTCGACTAGCGGGAGCTGGGAGACCCAGTACTTC
TRBV5-1,.,TRBJ2-3,.,CASSLGLVSTDTQYF,TGCGCCAGCAGCTTGGGACTAGTCTCCACAGATACGCAGTATTTT
TRBV7-9,.,TRBJ1-1,.,CASSHGSQTEAFF,TGTGCCAGCAGCCACGGGAGCCAGACTGAAGCTTTCTTT
TRBV7-9,TRBD2,TRBJ2-3,.,CASSPTGTSGSSTDTQYF,TGTGCCAGCAGCCCAACTGGGACTAGCGGGAGTAGCACAGATACGCAGTATTTT
TRBV7-3,TRBD2,TRBJ2-1,.,CASSLGTSGNEQFF,TGTGCCAGCAGCTTAGGTACTAGCGGCAATGAGCAGTTCTTC
TRBV18,.,TRBJ2-7,.,CASTRSTQSEQYF,TGTGCCAGCACGCGCTCCACCCAATCCGAGCAGTACTTC
TRBV29-1,.,TRBJ1-1,many,CSVEKGQNTEAFF,TGCAGCGTTGAAAAGGGGCAGAACACTGAAGCTTTCTTT
TRBV30,.,TRBJ2-7,.,CAWSAGWYEQYF,TGTGCCTGGAGTGCAGGGTGGTACGAGCAGTACTTC
TRBV7-2,.,TRBJ2-1,.,CASSNLGSSRGNEQFF,TGTGCCAGCAGCAACCTCGGATCTTCTCGAGGGAATGAGCAGTTCTTC
TRBV29-1,.,TRBJ1-4,.,CSVEDRRGREKLFF,TGCAGCGTTGAAGATCGTCGGGGGAGGGAAAAACTGTTTTTT
TRBV9,TRBD2,TRBJ2-3,.,CASSVDSIAGASPDTQYF,TGTGCCAGCAGCGTGGACAGTATAGCGGGGGCGTCCCCAGATACGCAGTATTTT
TRBV7-8,TRBD2,TRBJ2-7,.,CASSPPTGLAGVITYEQYF,TGTGCCAGCAGCCCCCCAACCGGACTAGCGGGCGTTATAACCTACGAGCAGTACTTC
TRBV5-1,.,TRBJ2-5,.,CASSLDVGKETQYF,TGCGCCAGCAGCTTGGACGTAGGCAAAGAGACCCAGTACTTC
TRBV5-6,.,TRBJ2-5,.,CASSTNRGGFGETQYF,TGTGCCAGCAGCACTAACAGGGGGGGTTTTGGAGAGACCCAGTACTTC
TRBV5-1,.,TRBJ2-3,.,CASSNSGASTDTQYF,TGCGCCAGCAGCAATAGCGGAGCTAGCACAGATACGCAGTATTTT